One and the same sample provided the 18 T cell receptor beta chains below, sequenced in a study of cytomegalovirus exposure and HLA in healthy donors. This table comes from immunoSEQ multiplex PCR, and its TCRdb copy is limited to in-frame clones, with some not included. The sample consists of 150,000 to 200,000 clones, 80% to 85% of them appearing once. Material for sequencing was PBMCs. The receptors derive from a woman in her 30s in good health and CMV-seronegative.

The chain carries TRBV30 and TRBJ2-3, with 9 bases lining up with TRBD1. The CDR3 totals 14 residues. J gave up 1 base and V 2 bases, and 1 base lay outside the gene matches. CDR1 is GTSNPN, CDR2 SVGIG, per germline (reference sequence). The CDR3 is CAWSRDRGTDTQYF. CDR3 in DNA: TGTGCCTGGAGTCGGGACAGGGGCACAGATACGCAGTATTTT. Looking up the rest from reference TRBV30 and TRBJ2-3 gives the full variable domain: SQTIHQWPATLVQPVGSPLSLECTVEGTSNPNLYWYRQAAGRGLQLLFYSVGIGQISSEVPQNLSASRPQDRQFILSSKKLLLSDSGFYLCAWSRDRGTDTQYFGPGTRLTVL.

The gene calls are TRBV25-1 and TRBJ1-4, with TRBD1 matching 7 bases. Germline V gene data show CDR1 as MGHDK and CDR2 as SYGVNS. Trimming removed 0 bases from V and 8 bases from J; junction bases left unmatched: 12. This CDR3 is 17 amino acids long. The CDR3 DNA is TGTGCCAGCAGTGAATATAGTGTCCGACAGGGAGAGGAAAAACTGTTTTTT. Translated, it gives CASSEYSVRQGEEKLFF.

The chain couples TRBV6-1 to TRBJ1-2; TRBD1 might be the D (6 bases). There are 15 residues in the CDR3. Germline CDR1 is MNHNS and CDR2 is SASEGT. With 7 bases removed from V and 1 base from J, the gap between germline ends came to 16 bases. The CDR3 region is CASKRGGEGNYGYTF. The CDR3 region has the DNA TGTGCCAGCAAGAGAGGGGGGGAGGGTAACTATGGCTACACCTTC.

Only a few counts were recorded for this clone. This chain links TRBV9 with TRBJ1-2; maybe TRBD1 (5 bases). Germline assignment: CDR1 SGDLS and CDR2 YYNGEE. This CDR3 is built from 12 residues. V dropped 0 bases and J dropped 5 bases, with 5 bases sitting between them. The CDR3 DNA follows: TGTGCCAGCAGCGTAGCAGGGTATGGCTACACCTTC. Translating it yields CASSVAGYGYTF.

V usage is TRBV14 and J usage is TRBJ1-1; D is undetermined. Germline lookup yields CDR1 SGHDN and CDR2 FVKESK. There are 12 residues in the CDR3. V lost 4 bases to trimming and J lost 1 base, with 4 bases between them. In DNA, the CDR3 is TGTGCCAGCAGCCCTTGGAACACTGAAGCTTTCTTT. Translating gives CASSPWNTEAFF.

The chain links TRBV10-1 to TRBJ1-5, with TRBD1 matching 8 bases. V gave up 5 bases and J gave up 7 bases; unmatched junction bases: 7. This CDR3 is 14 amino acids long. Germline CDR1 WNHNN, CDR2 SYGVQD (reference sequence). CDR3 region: CASSSGQGGQPQHF. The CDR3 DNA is TGCGCCAGCAGTTCCGGACAGGGTGGGCAGCCCCAGCATTTT.

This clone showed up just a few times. The CDR3 DNA follows: TGTGCCAGCAGCTTGACCGGGTCCGTACTCTATGGCTACACCTTC. Protein: CASSLTGSVLYGYTF. The V and J genes are TRBV5-6 and TRBJ1-2; D remains unclear. This CDR3 is 15 amino acids long. Trimming pared 1 base from V and 4 bases from J, leaving 14 bases between. Germline loops: CDR1 SGHDT, CDR2 YYEEEE.

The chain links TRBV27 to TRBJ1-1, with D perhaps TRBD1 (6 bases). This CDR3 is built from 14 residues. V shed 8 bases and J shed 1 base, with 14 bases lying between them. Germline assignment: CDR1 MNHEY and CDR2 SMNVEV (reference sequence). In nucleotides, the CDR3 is TGTGCCAGCTCAAGGGGGGGTACGAACACTGAAGCTTTCTTT. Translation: CASSRGGTNTEAFF.

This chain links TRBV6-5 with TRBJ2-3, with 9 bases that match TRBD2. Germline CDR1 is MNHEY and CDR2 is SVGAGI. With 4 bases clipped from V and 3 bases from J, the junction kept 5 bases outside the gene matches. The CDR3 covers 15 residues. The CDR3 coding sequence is TGTGCCAGCAGTTTCCAGGGACTAGCAACAGATACGCAGTATTTT. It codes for CASSFQGLATDTQYF.

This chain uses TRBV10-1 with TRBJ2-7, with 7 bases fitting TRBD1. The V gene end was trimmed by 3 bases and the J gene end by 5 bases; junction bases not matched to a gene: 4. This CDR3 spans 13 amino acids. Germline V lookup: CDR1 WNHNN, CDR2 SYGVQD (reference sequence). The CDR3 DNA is TGCGCCAGCAGTGACCGACAGGGTGACGAGCAGTACTTC. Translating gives CASSDRQGDEQYF.

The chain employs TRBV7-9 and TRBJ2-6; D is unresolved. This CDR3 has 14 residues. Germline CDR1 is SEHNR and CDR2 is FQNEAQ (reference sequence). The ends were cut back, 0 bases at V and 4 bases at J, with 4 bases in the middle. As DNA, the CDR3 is TGTGCCAGCAGCTTAGCTAGAGGGGCCAACGTCCTGACTTTC. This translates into CASSLARGANVLTF.

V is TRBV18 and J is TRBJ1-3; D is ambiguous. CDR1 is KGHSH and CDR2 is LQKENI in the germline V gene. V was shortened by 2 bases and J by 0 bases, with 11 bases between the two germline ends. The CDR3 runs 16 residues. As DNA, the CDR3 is TGTGCCAGCTCACCATTTGACGGGAGCTCTGGAAACACCATATATTTT. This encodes CASSPFDGSSGNTIYF.

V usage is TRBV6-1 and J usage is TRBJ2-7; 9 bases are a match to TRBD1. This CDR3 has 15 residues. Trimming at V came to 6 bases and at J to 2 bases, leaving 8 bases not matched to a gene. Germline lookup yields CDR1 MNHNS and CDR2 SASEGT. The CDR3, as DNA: TGTGCCAGCAGCGAGCTACAGGGGGCGCCCTACGAGCAGTACTTC. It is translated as CASSELQGAPYEQYF.

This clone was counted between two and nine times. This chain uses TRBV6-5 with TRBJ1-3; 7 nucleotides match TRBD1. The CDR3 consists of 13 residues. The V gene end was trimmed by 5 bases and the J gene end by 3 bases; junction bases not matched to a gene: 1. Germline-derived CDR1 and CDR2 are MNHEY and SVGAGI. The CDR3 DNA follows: TGTGCCAGCAGTACAGGGGTTGGAAACACCATATATTTT. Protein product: CASSTGVGNTIYF.

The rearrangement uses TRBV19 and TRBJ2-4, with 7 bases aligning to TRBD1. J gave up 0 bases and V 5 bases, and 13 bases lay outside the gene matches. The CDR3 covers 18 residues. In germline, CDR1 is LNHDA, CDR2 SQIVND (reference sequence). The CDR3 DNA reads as TGTGCCAGTAGTGCCACGGGGACAGTAGGTTTAGCCAAAAACATTCAGTACTTC. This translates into CASSATGTVGLAKNIQYF. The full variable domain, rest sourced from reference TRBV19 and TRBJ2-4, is DGGITQSPKYLFRKEGQNVTLSCEQNLNHDAMYWYRQDPGQGLRLIYYSQIVNDFQKGDIAEGYSVSREKKESFPLTVTSAQKNPTAFYLCASSATGTVGLAKNIQYFGAGTRLSVL.

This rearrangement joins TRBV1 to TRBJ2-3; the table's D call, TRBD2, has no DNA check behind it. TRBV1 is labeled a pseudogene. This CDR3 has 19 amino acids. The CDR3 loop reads CTSSPSWGTSGSSTDTQYF. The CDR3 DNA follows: TGCACCAGCAGCCCCTCATGGGGGACTAGCGGGAGTAGTACAGATACGCAGTATTTT.

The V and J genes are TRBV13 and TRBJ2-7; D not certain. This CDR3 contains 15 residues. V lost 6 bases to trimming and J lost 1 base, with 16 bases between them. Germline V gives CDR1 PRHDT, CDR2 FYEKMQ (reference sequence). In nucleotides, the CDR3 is TGTGCCAGCAGTTCTTCCCTTCGGAGTTCCTACGAGCAGTACTTC. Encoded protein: CASSSSLRSSYEQYF.

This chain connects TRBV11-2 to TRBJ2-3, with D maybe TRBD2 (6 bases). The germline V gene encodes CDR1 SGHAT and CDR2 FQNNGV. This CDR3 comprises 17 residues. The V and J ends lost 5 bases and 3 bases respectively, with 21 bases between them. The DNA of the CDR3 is TGTGCCAGCAGCACCCCTCGACTAGTGGAAGGAACAGATACGCAGTATTTT. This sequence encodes CASSTPRLVEGTDTQYF.